These 15 T cell receptor beta chains came from one sample sequenced in a study of cytomegalovirus exposure and HLA in healthy donors (dated by TCRdb to about 2017). The library was produced with the immunoSEQ multiplex PCR assay. A mixture of 60 forward primers for TCR Vbeta segments and 13 reverse primers for TCR Jbeta segments was used in the multiplex PCR. Here the immuneACCESS table is served through TCRdb, limited to in-frame sequences with V and J called. Missing clones are a known gap in these copies; in checked studies unresolved V genes cover under half, and the rest lacks a known reason. Recorded for this sample are fewer than 200,000 clones; about 80% of them occurred a single time. The ten largest clones represent about 1.3% of the sample. Sequenced sample: PBMCs. The receptors originated from a young man in good health and CMV-seronegative.

The chain uses TRBV5-8 and TRBJ2-5; TRBD1 is a possible D gene (6 bases). The end of the DNA fits TRBJ2-7 better, so the J call may be wrong. The CDR3 length is 15 residues. Germline V gives CDR1 SGHTS, CDR2 YDEGEE. In DNA, the CDR3 is TGTGCCAGCAGCTTCCTTGTGGGGGCGGCTTACGAGCAGTACTTC. Translated: CASSFLVGAAYEQYF.

This chain connects TRBV5-1 to TRBJ2-3, with TRBD2 matching 11 bases. CDR1 is SGHRS and CDR2 is YFSETQ in the germline V gene. The CDR3 length is 16 residues. The V gene end was trimmed by 4 bases and the J gene end by 5 bases; junction bases not matched to a gene: 9. The CDR3 coding sequence is TGCGCCAGCAGCCCGGGAGGGACTAGCGGAAGAGATACGCAGTATTTT. As protein: CASSPGGTSGRDTQYF.

The chain has TRBV19 and TRBJ2-3, with TRBD2 matching over 8 bases. Unmatched junction bases numbered 2, after V lost 1 base and J lost 5 bases. CDR1 LNHDA and CDR2 SQIVND come from the germline V gene (reference sequence). The CDR3 has 14 residues. CDR3 nucleotides: TGTGCCAGTAGTATAGCGGGAGGGCAAGATACGCAGTATTTT. Its translation is CASSIAGGQDTQYF.

This clone was observed a single time. V usage is TRBV12-2 and J usage is TRBJ2-3; the table names TRBD2, a call not compared with the DNA. TRBV12-2 is noted as a pseudogene. The CDR3 has 15 residues. CDR3 protein: CASRLPLEGTDTQYF. The DNA of the CDR3 is TGTGCAAGTCGCCTGCCGTTAGAGGGCACAGATACGCAGTATTTT.

This chain joins TRBV27 and TRBJ1-1; 7 bases are a match to TRBD1. V gave up 3 bases and J gave up 1 base; unmatched junction bases: 2. CDR3 length: 14 amino acids. Looked up from germline, CDR1 is MNHEY and CDR2 is SMNVEV (reference sequence). The CDR3 spells CASSLDRQNTEAFF. CDR3 coding DNA: TGTGCCAGCAGTTTGGACAGGCAGAACACTGAAGCTTTCTTT.

The CDR3 DNA reads as TGCGCCAGCAGCCAAGGATCTGGGGGGGGCACAGATACGCAGTATTTT. It translates to CASSQGSGGGTDTQYF. This chain uses TRBV4-3 with TRBJ2-3, with 7 bases lining up with TRBD2. Germline CDR1 is LGHNA and CDR2 is YSLEER. The ends lost 1 base at V and 1 base at J; junction bases unmatched: 5. This CDR3 region has 16 residues.

This chain uses TRBV2 with TRBJ2-1; 8 bases are a match to TRBD2. Germline CDR1 reads SNHLY; CDR2 reads FYNNEI. Unmatched junction bases numbered 7, after V lost 5 bases and J lost 7 bases. This CDR3 is 14 amino acids long. The CDR3 spells CASSMNSGKNEQFF. The CDR3 coding sequence is TGTGCCAGCAGTATGAATAGCGGGAAGAATGAGCAGTTCTTC.

The chain joins TRBV5-5 to TRBJ1-1; D gene unclear. The CDR3 is 16 amino acids. Between the trimmed V and J ends, which lost 1 base and 0 bases, there was a span of 13 bases. CDR1 and CDR2 from the germline V gene are SGHKS and YYEKEE (reference sequence). In nucleotides, the CDR3 is TGTGCCAGCAGCTTGTTTCCCACTATGATGAACACTGAAGCTTTCTTT. Its translation is CASSLFPTMMNTEAFF.

The CDR3 loop reads CASSQDRGQGEKLFF. The CDR3 bases are TGCGCCAGCAGCCAGGACAGGGGGCAAGGGGAAAAACTGTTTTTT. The chain carries TRBV4-3 and TRBJ1-4; 11 bases line up with TRBD1. V was clipped by 3 bases and J by 8 bases; unmatched bases: 5. This CDR3 has 15 amino acids. CDR1 and CDR2 (germline): LGHNA, YSLEER.

The chain has TRBV5-6 and TRBJ2-7, with D tentatively TRBD2 (5 bases). Trimming took 4 bases from V and 0 from J, leaving 14 bases between them. Germline CDR1 and CDR2: SGHDT and YYEEEE. This CDR3 contains 15 residues. CDR3 amino acids: CASSPSGRSSYEQYF. The CDR3 nucleotides read TGTGCCAGCAGCCCGAGCGGCAGGAGCTCCTACGAGCAGTACTTC.

V usage is TRBV30 and J usage is TRBJ2-7; TRBD1 might be the D (5 bases). The CDR3 is made up of 11 amino acids. The ends were cut back, 5 bases at V and 6 bases at J, with 11 bases in the middle. Germline values: CDR1 GTSNPN, CDR2 SVGIG (reference sequence). The CDR3 is CAWDSVGEQYF. For the CDR3, the DNA is TGTGCCTGGGACAGTGTTGGCGAGCAGTACTTC.

J is TRBJ2-1 and V is TRBV25-1, with a weak D call TRBD2 (5 bases). Trimming removed 8 bases from V and 5 bases from J, with 19 bases in between. The V gene's germline CDR1 is MGHDK and CDR2 SYGVNS. CDR3 length equals 15 residues. The CDR3 DNA sequence: TGTGCCAGCCAATCCTCCTGGACTGGGAACAATGAGCAGTTCTTC. Protein sequence: CASQSSWTGNNEQFF.

This clone showed up just a few times. The genes are TRBV29-1 and TRBJ2-7, with D possibly being TRBD1 (5 bases). Deletions cut 6 bases from V and 1 base from J, with 10 bases between. Per the germline V gene, CDR1 is SQVTM and CDR2 is ANQGSEA. The CDR3 length is 12 residues. CDR3 amino acids: CSVVTASYEQYF. The CDR3 nucleotides are TGCAGCGTGGTGACAGCTTCCTACGAGCAGTACTTC.

The sample holds a few counts of this clone. The J gene is TRBJ1-6, the V gene TRBV28, with 7 bases aligning to TRBD1. The CDR3 covers 16 residues. Germline values: CDR1 MDHEN, CDR2 SYDVKM. Trimming cost V 5 bases and J 6 bases; bases outside gene matches: 10. The CDR3 spells CASSGGRGQGNSPLHF. The CDR3 DNA sequence: TGTGCCAGCAGTGGGGGTAGGGGGCAAGGTAATTCACCCCTCCACTTT.

The CDR3, as DNA: TGTGCCAGCAGCTCCCGGAGTGGGACTAGCGGGAGTGGGAATGAGCAGTTCTTC. It yields the protein CASSSRSGTSGSGNEQFF. The chain employs TRBV7-3 and TRBJ2-1; the match to TRBD2 covers 14 bases. V shed 4 bases and J 7 bases; nucleotides not matched to a gene: 12. Germline V gene data show CDR1 as SGHTA and CDR2 as FQGTGA. The CDR3 runs 18 residues.